The next 8 T cell receptor beta chains were all read from a single sample in a study of cytomegalovirus exposure and HLA in healthy donors. PCR was performed using 60 Vbeta and 13 Jbeta primers. Some clones are missing from TCRdb's copy, which holds only in-frame ones; the method was immunoSEQ multiplex PCR. The sample lists 150,000 to 200,000 clones, around three quarters occurring once. The sequenced material came from PBMCs. The receptors derive from a man aged 25 to 40 in good health and CMV-seronegative.

This clone was seen a few times. The V and J genes are TRBV29-1 and TRBJ1-2, with 8 bases identical to TRBD1. V was clipped by 1 base and J by 2 bases; unmatched bases: 3. The germline V gene has CDR1 SQVTM and CDR2 ANQGSEA. The CDR3 has 14 amino acids. CDR3 sequence (DNA): TGCAGCGTTGAAGGTTGGACAGGGAACTATGGCTACACCTTC. Translating it yields CSVEGWTGNYGYTF. Supplemented by reference TRBV29-1 and TRBJ1-2, the full variable domain reads SAVISQKPSRDICQRGTSLTIQCQVDSQVTMMFWYRQQPGQSLTLIATANQGSEATYESGFVIDKFPISRPNLTFSTLTVSNMSPEDSSIYLCSVEGWTGNYGYTFGSGTRLTVV.

V usage is TRBV29-1 and J usage is TRBJ1-6; D might be TRBD1 (5 bases). Germline V gene lookup returns CDR1 SQVTM and CDR2 ANQGSEA. The CDR3 is 13 residues long. V lost 4 bases and J 5 bases, leaving 9 bases between the germline ends. Here the CDR3 reads CSVAVQDNSPLHF. The DNA for the CDR3 is TGCAGCGTTGCGGTACAGGATAATTCACCCCTCCACTTT.

The chain joins TRBV29-1 to TRBJ2-1; TRBD1 is a possible D gene (5 bases). The germline CDR1 and CDR2 sequences are SQVTM and ANQGSEA. The CDR3 spans 13 residues. Trimming stripped 8 bases from V and 4 bases from J, with 15 bases between. The CDR3 spells CSQGADTYNEQFF. The CDR3 coding sequence is TGCAGCCAAGGGGCTGACACTTACAATGAGCAGTTCTTC.

This clone showed up just a few times. The chain combines TRBV5-4 with TRBJ1-1; D possibly corresponds to TRBD1 (5 bases). V was shortened by 4 bases and J by 5 bases, with 15 bases between the two germline ends. Looked up from germline, CDR1 is SGHNT and CDR2 is YYREEE (reference sequence). There are 14 residues in the CDR3. CDR3 in amino acids: CASSTDGGSTEAFF. CDR3 in DNA: TGTGCCAGCAGCACGGATGGGGGGAGTACTGAAGCTTTCTTT.

The CDR3 bases are TGTGCCAGCAGCTTAGTTGCGGGAGGGGGGTCCTACGAGCAGTACTTC. Translation: CASSLVAGGGSYEQYF. The rearrangement joins TRBV7-6 to TRBJ2-7; 9 nucleotides line up with TRBD2. CDR3 length equals 16 residues. V gave up 1 base and J gave up 1 base; unmatched junction bases: 5. Germline values: CDR1 SGHVS, CDR2 FNYEAQ. The complete variable domain, with remaining parts taken from reference TRBV7-6 and TRBJ2-7, reads GAGVSQSPRYKVTKRGQDVALRCDPISGHVSLYWYRQALGQGPEFLTYFNYEAQQDKSGLPNDRFSAERPEGSISTLTIQRTEQRDSAMYRCASSLVAGGGSYEQYFGPGTRLTVT.

This clone was detected only once. V is TRBV6-1 and J is TRBJ2-7; 16 bases align to TRBD2. V shed 0 bases, J shed 2 bases, and the junction held 7 bases outside the gene matches. The CDR3 is made up of 19 amino acids. In germline, CDR1 is MNHNS, CDR2 SASEGT. In DNA form, the CDR3 reads TGTGCCAGCAGTGAAGCGCTGCTAGGGACTAGCGGGAGGGCCTACGAGCAGTACTTC. It encodes CASSEALLGTSGRAYEQYF.

This rearrangement joins TRBV4-1 to TRBJ1-3, with D perhaps TRBD1 (6 bases). The germline V gene encodes CDR1 MGHRA and CDR2 YSYEKL. CDR3 length equals 16 residues. V shed 5 bases and J shed 2 bases, with 16 bases lying between them. CDR3 coding DNA: TGCGCCAGCAGCGACCCCGGGGAGGGGGCTGGAAACACCATATATTTT. Protein product: CASSDPGEGAGNTIYF.

The chain uses TRBV28 and TRBJ2-3, with D tentatively TRBD2 (5 bases). Trimming removed 2 bases at V and 5 bases at J, with 11 bases between. Germline CDR1 is MDHEN and CDR2 is SYDVKM. The CDR3 sequence is 14 residues long. The DNA for the CDR3 is TGTGCCAGCAGTTTAGTCCTAGCAGGAGATACGCAGTATTTT. Residues: CASSLVLAGDTQYF.